What follows are 8 T cell receptor beta chains derived from one specimen sequenced in a study of cytomegalovirus exposure and HLA in healthy donors. PCR involved 60 Vbeta and 13 Jbeta primers. Measured with immunoSEQ multiplex PCR; TCRdb has only the in-frame clones, and not every one. Counted here are roughly 120,000 clones, less than 85% occurring once; the ten biggest clones make up over 2.5%. The sequenced material came from PBMCs. The receptors originated from a male donor in good health and CMV-seronegative.

Of note for this clone: The identical CDR3 is also encoded by other nucleotide sequences in the sample. The chain is built from TRBV2 and TRBJ2-6; the match to TRBD1 covers 11 bases. V was clipped by 2 bases and J by 1 base; unmatched bases: 4. The CDR3 sequence is 18 residues long. From germline, CDR1 is SNHLY and CDR2 FYNNEI. CDR3 in amino acids: CASSEFGQGASGANVLTF. CDR3 coding DNA: TGTGCCAGCAGTGAATTTGGACAGGGGGCTTCTGGGGCCAACGTCCTGACTTTC.

This chain uses TRBV30 with TRBJ1-1; D possibly corresponds to TRBD1 (6 bases). Germline V CDR1 and CDR2: GTSNPN, SVGIG (reference sequence). V lost 5 bases to trimming and J lost 1 base, with 23 bases between them. This CDR3 has 17 residues. In DNA, the CDR3 is TGTGCCTGGGACCGACGACAGGCCAGGGCCAGGAACACTGAAGCTTTCTTT. Its protein is CAWDRRQARARNTEAFF.

The count of this clone is one. V is TRBV9 and J is TRBJ2-3; 12 bases align to TRBD2. The V and J ends lost 3 bases and 0 bases, in that order; junction bases with no gene match: 11. The CDR3 runs to 19 residues. The V gene's germline CDR1 is SGDLS and CDR2 YYNGEE. The CDR3 DNA follows: TGTGCCAGCAGCGCTAGCGGGGGGGCCGGCGTGTTCAGCACAGATACGCAGTATTTT. Translation gives CASSASGGAGVFSTDTQYF.

The J gene is TRBJ1-5, the V gene TRBV15; the D is unclear. The CDR3 is 13 residues long. The V gene's germline CDR1 is LNHNV and CDR2 YYDKDF (reference sequence). With 3 bases removed from V and 6 bases from J, the gap between germline ends came to 9 bases. CDR3 bases: TGTGCCACCAGCAGGGACTTCGGTCAGCCCCAGCATTTT. This translates into CATSRDFGQPQHF. Looking up the rest from reference TRBV15 and TRBJ1-5 gives the full variable domain: DAMVIQNPRYQVTQFGKPVTLSCSQTLNHNVMYWYQQKSSQAPKLLFHYYDKDFNNEADTPDNFQSRRPNTSFCFLDIRSPGLGDTAMYLCATSRDFGQPQHFGDGTRLSIL.

This chain connects TRBV11-3 to TRBJ2-1; D not certain. The length of the CDR3 is 12 residues. Germline V gene lookup returns CDR1 SGHNT and CDR2 YENEEA. V was clipped by 5 bases and J by 8 bases, with 10 bases between them. CDR3 DNA sequence: TGTGCCAGCAGCCACGCTGAGGATGAGCAGTTCTTC. As protein: CASSHAEDEQFF.

The rearrangement joins TRBV5-1 to TRBJ2-1; D is unresolved. Germline V gene data show CDR1 as SGHRS and CDR2 as YFSETQ. V shed 4 bases and J shed 0 bases, with 14 bases lying between them. The CDR3 has 16 residues. CDR3 residues: CASSMTGSSSYNEQFF. CDR3 DNA: TGCGCCAGCAGCATGACTGGATCGAGCTCCTACAATGAGCAGTTCTTC.

The DNA of the CDR3 is TGTGCCACCAGCAGATCCAACAGGGTTGGTGAGTACGAGCAGTACTTC. Its translation is CATSRSNRVGEYEQYF. V is TRBV15 and J is TRBJ2-7, with D tentatively TRBD1 (6 bases). Trimming cost V 2 bases and J 4 bases, with 18 bases left between them. The CDR3 spans 16 residues. The germline V gene encodes CDR1 LNHNV and CDR2 YYDKDF (reference sequence).

The V and J genes are TRBV19 and TRBJ2-7, with TRBD2 as a possible D gene (5 bases). Trimming pared 3 bases from V and 4 bases from J, leaving 10 bases between. The CDR3 covers 13 residues. Germline loops: CDR1 LNHDA, CDR2 SQIVND (reference sequence). Here the CDR3 reads CASSIQDSYEQYF. CDR3 bases: TGTGCCAGTAGTATCCAGGACTCATACGAGCAGTACTTC.